Listed below are T cell receptor beta chains from one sample, sequenced in a study of blood T cell repertoires in COVID-19. The protocol was immunoSEQ multiplex PCR, while the TCRdb copy is restricted to in-frame clones and leaves out a portion. The sample comprises roughly 250,000 clones, around nine tenths of which are singletons, and approximately 9.8% rests with the top ten. Sequencing input: peripheral blood. The receptors were gathered from a man between 35 and 55 years old who had recovered from COVID-19. Each CDR3 is given without its conserved first and last residue. D genes are given only for firm matches.

j_call,d_call,v_call,cdr3_length,cdr3_aa
TRBJ2-7,-,TRBV7-9,11,ASSLETDNEQY
TRBJ1-5,TRBD1,TRBV3-1/TRBV3-2,14,ASSQATGDSNQPQH
TRBJ2-7,TRBD2,TRBV11-2,10,ASSPGGREQY
TRBJ1-6,-,TRBV4-2,14,ASSQGSRSEGSPLH
TRBJ2-2,TRBD2,TRBV19,16,ASSSRVRGELPPGELF
TRBJ2-1,-,TRBV11-2,13,ASSFRTDPYNEQF
TRBJ2-5,TRBD2,TRBV7-7,13,ASSVDAGVSETQY
TRBJ1-3,-,TRBV5-1,14,ASSFQGSNSGNTIY
TRBJ2-6,-,TRBV25-1,14,ASSDWAGFGANVLT
TRBJ1-6,-,TRBV6-5,10,ASTGPSSPLH
TRBJ2-7,-,TRBV5-1,11,ASSEGGAYEQY
TRBJ1-2,-,TRBV2,14,ASSPLDEISNYGYT
TRBJ2-5,-,TRBV29-1,11,SVDRGIQETQY
TRBJ2-1,TRBD1,TRBV6-4,16,ASSDPPWDRVLYNEQF
TRBJ2-1,TRBD2,TRBV7-9,11,ASSFGAGVEQF
TRBJ2-3,TRBD2,TRBV6-5,13,ASSFGLAGTDTQY
TRBJ1-5,TRBD1,TRBV19,12,ASTTGQGNQPQH
TRBJ2-4,TRBD2,TRBV18,19,ASSPSSDGTSGKGAKNIQY
TRBJ1-1,-,TRBV27,9,ASSLRGEAF
TRBJ1-3,-,TRBV21-1,15,ASSKGGVPVSGNTIY
TRBJ1-4,TRBD1,TRBV9,13,ASSPGTGGNEKLF
TRBJ2-1,TRBD2,TRBV7-9,16,ASSMLRTSGSHYNEQF